The T cell receptor (beta chain) under discussion was sequenced for a study of cytomegalovirus exposure and HLA in healthy donors. Study-level findings and limits: The study recorded 150 to 200 TCR beta chains that were cytomegalovirus-associated. Most TCRs appeared rarely, but some public TCRs recurred in many donors.

Data came from immunoSEQ multiplex PCR; TCRdb stores just in-frame clones and leaves some out. The sample contains about 240,000 clones, about 83% of which appear only once. A note on this clone: The antigen is not known.

The junction had 5 bases not matched to a gene; V was cut back by 5 bases and J by 1 base. This CDR3 is built from 15 residues. The germline V gene encodes CDR1 MDHEN and CDR2 SYDVKM. V gene TRBV28 combines with J gene TRBJ1-2; 9 nucleotides agree with TRBD1. Sample: PBMCs. The receptor's source is a man younger than 35 in good health and CMV-seronegative. Written as DNA, the CDR3 is TGTGCCAGCAGTGACGACAGGGGGTATAACTATGGCTACACCTTC. This translates into CASSDDRGYNYGYTF.